This TCR beta chain is drawn from a study of shared clonotypes between healthy human individuals. Across the study: Donor ages ranged 18 to 49 years: two women, a few men. Study-level findings and limits: Larger richness was generally estimated for naive than memory subsets. The study sampled only blood, and tissue repertoires likely differ.

Generated by immunoSEQ multiplex PCR, the TCRdb table keeps only in-frame clones and is missing some. The sample has millions of clones, approximately 95% seen once. This clone came up once. No antigen is known for it. V was clipped by 3 bases and J by 3 bases, with 9 bases between them. This CDR3 contains 13 residues. The germline gives CDR1 SGHNT, CDR2 YENEEA. J is TRBJ2-7 and V is TRBV11-3; the D is unclear. This receptor was taken from a man younger than 30 in good health. Source material: naive CD4+ T cells sorted from blood. Subset indicated: CD45RA+ positively selected. As DNA, the CDR3 is TGTGCCAGCAGCTTTGGGCACCTCTACGAGCAGTACTTC. Amino acid sequence: CASSFGHLYEQYF.